Here is one T cell receptor beta chain with its context. This clone was counted between two and nine times. No cognate antigen has been identified for it. It has no much larger one-base neighbor in the sample; base qualities were not kept. After removal of 0 bases from V and 0 bases from J, the junction retains 9 bases not matched to a gene. The germline V gene (reference sequence) specifies GTSNPN as CDR1 and SVGIG as CDR2. The CDR3 runs 19 amino acids, cysteine and phenylalanine included. CDR3 DNA only is kept here, 57 bases in frame from base 1. The donors were healthy, HIV-negative adults who had no recently reported acute infections or vaccinations. Every donor was a Caucasian adult living in Nashville, Tennessee, USA. Magnetic negative selection was used to enrich CD4+ T cells, after which naive cells were positively selected on CD45RA and the negative fraction became the memory subset. Blood was obtained by leukapheresis, after which PBMCs were separated by Ficoll-Histopaque density gradient centrifugation and cryopreserved in liquid nitrogen vapor phase. Purity and quantity of every magnetically sorted T cell population were checked by analytical flow cytometry. Genomic DNA was isolated from every sorted fraction and measured by UV absorbance on a Nanodrop 2000c.

TCR CDR3 regions were amplified from genomic DNA by multiplex PCR using the deep immunoSEQ assay. For each cell subset, the extracted genomic DNA was distributed evenly across all wells of several immunoSEQ 96-well plates, and each plate served as one replicate. For sorted subsets, approximately 200 ng of genomic DNA, equivalent to 25,000 to 30,000 T cell genomes, went into each replicate PCR. Purified libraries were measured with a Qubit 3.0 fluorometer, size-checked on a Bioanalyzer 2100, and measured again with the KAPA Library Quantification kit. Every immunoSEQ 96-well plate was sequenced on a separate single-read 150-cycle Illumina NextSeq 550 flow cell. The authors processed their data as follows. The immunoSEQ output contained only junctional sequences without quality scores, so filtering could not match that applied to full-length reads. To assign V/J genes and CDR3, sequences were annotated using PyIR, a Python wrapper for IgBLAST v1.9, with IMGT germline references. Reads were filtered out if the reads had weak V/J assignments (E-value above 1e-6), no CDR3, stop codons, out-of-frame junctions, or ambiguous translated residues. V3J clonotypes were defined as sequences sharing an identical inferred V gene, J gene, and CDR3 amino acid sequence. The percentage overlap between two repertoires was calculated by dividing the number of shared unique clonotypes by the size of the smaller repertoire. Repertoire richness was assessed with RTK rarefaction, the Chao1 estimator, and Recon v2.1 estimates of unobserved clonotypes. Generation probabilities for all TCRbeta clonotypes obtained by the gDNA method from several donors were computed using OLGA. TCRdb provides this immuneACCESS table in a form limited to in-frame rearrangements. Some clones are lacking; in checked studies, under half of them reflect an unresolved V gene, and why the rest are absent is not known. The DNA gave D and trimming, while V, J and clone size come from that table. The sample table contains some 630,000 clones; only one count was recorded for about 78% of them. Approximately 1.8% of the sample lies in the top ten.

This sample stems from a study of shared clonotypes between healthy human individuals (dated by TCRdb to 2020 to 2021). For the wider study: A couple of women and a few men aged 18 to 49 years were included in the cohort. Per donor, three plates each were used for CD4 naive and CD4 memory, two for CD8 naive, and one for CD8 memory. To estimate repertoire size and how much clonotype sharing occurs between individuals, the study deeply sequenced the blood TCR repertoires of about five healthy adults. To increase sequencing depth and limit assay-specific biases, different laboratories used diverse techniques to prepare libraries and sequence TCR repertoires. Leukapheresis yielded between about 0.8 and 9.5 billion PBMCs per donor. General conclusions and limits of the study: Rarefaction of sorted-subset datasets indicated incomplete sequencing despite the large sequencing depth. Higher generation probabilities were observed for clonotypes shared by all four sorted-subset donors than for non-shared clonotypes. Pairwise subsampling indicated that sequencing depth was expected to affect the degree of clonotype sharing among donors. Only blood was sampled, and tissue TCR repertoires likely differ from those in blood. About 5% of naive CD4, 3.5% of naive CD8, around 2.3% of memory CD4, and approximately 0.39% of memory CD8 clonotypes were shared across a few donors. The small number of donors limited the genetic and exposure-history diversity represented. Larger estimated clonotype richness was generally found for naive subsets than for memory subsets.

The sample was memory CD4+ T cells sorted from blood. This specimen's cell subset or site label, per the study, means: CD45RA-negative fraction. The sequence was collected from a woman in her twenties or thirties in good health. The rearranged segments are TRBV30 and TRBJ2-2; the junction holds 11 bases that match TRBD2. The nucleotide sequence reads as follows: TGTGCCTGGAGTGTACTGAGGACTAGCGGGTGGACGAACACCGGGGAGCTGTTTTTT. Its translation is CAWSVLRTSGWTNTGELFF.